This T cell receptor beta chain was identified during a study of early T cells in non-severe SARS-CoV-2 infection. Whole-study context: Chains stayed unpaired after sequencing of bulk RNA from unsorted whole blood. General observations from the study: Using VDJdb, the matching emphasized anti-spike CD8 responses while missing private and CD4 specificities.

As part of library construction, unique molecular identifiers were attached to individual cDNA molecules. A single record per CDR3 protein comes from TCRdb applying MiXCR to the 5' RACE reads. The data show roughly 83,000 distinct CDR3 sequences, around 9.3% seen once. This clonotype has a handful of counts. The antigen remains undetermined. The CDR3 runs to 13 residues. With 7 bases removed from V and 1 base from J, the gap between germline ends came to 12 bases. CDR1 is DFQATT, CDR2 SNEGSKA, per germline (reference sequence). The source of this sequence is an adult who was a healthcare worker with PCR-confirmed SARS-CoV-2 infection or an uninfected control (not recorded which). The sequencing used whole blood, collected at baseline. The V call is TRBV20-1, the J call TRBJ2-3, with D unclear. The CDR3 reads CSGPGHGTDTQYF. DNA of the CDR3: TGCAGTGGCCCAGGTCACGGCACAGATACGCAGTATTTT.